Below, one T cell receptor (beta chain) is given with its context. These data are taken from a study of Ad26.COV2.S vaccination and SARS-CoV-2 variants. Germline V lookup: CDR1 SEHNR, CDR2 FQNEAQ (reference sequence). The CDR3 contains 17 residues. V lost 5 bases and J lost 0, with 16 bases in between. Treatment meaning: roughly 19 received Ad26.COV2.S at low or high dose, single or two shots; roughly five received placebo; per-sample allocation not given. It was on day 63 after the first vaccine or placebo injection that samples were taken. Clones were read by immunoSEQ multiplex PCR, and TCRdb kept only the in-frame ones, dropping some. The profile shows about 680,000 clones, roughly nine tenths of them singletons.

Sequenced here: peripheral blood, sampled in a trial of Ad26.COV2.S vaccine versus placebo. The receptor was derived from a person aged 18-60 years who received the Ad26.COV2.S COVID-19 vaccine or a placebo. The gene calls are TRBV7-9 and TRBJ1-4; D is possibly TRBD1 (5 bases). CDR3 region: CASSPFGGGSTNEKLFF. The CDR3 bases are TGTGCCAGCAGCCCATTTGGGGGTGGGTCAACTAATGAAAAACTGTTTTTT.